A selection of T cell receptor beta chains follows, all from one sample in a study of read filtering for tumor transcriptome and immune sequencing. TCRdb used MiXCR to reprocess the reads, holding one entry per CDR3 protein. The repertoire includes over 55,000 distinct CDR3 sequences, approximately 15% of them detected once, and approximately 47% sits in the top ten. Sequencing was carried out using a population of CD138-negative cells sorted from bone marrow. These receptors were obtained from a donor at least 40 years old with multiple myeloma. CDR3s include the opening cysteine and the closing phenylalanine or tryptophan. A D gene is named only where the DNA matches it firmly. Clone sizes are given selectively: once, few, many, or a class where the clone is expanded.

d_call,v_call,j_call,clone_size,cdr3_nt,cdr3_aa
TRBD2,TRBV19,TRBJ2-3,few,TGTGCCAGTAGCGACGGGAGGGCCGATACGCAGTATTTT,CASSDGRADTQYF
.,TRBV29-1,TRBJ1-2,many,TGCAGCGTTGAAGATAGGGGGGGTAGTGGCTATGGCTACACCTTC,CSVEDRGGSGYGYTF
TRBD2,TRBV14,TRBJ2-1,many,TGTGCCAGCAGCGTTCGACTAGCGGGAGGATTGGTCCATGAGCAGTTCTTC,CASSVRLAGGLVHEQFF
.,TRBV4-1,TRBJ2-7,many,TGCGCCAGCAGCCCCGCCCGGCAGGATCCCTACGAGCAGTACTTC,CASSPARQDPYEQYF
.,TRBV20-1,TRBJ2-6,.,TGCAGTGCTGTAGGTGGGGCCAACGTCCTGACTTTC,CSAVGGANVLTF
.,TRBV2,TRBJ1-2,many,TGTGCCAGCAGTTGGAAACCAGGTGGATTTCAGGGGAGCTATGGCTACACCTTC,CASSWKPGGFQGSYGYTF
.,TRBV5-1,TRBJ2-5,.,TGCGCCAGCAGAGGACGGAGCGGGCTACAAGAGACCCAGTACTTC,CASRGRSGLQETQYF
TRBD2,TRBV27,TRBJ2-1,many,TGTGCCAGCAGTATAGCGGGGAGGAAAAATGAGCAGTTCTTC,CASSIAGRKNEQFF
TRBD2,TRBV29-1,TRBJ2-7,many,TGCAGCGTTTCCGGGACTAGCGGGACCGAGCAGTACTTC,CSVSGTSGTEQYF
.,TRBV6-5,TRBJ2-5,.,TGTGCCAGCAGACGGGCCCGAGGGGCGGAGACCCAGTACTTC,CASRRARGAETQYF
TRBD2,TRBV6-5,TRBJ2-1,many,TGTGCCAGCAGTTACCTAGCGGCACGCAATGAGCAGTTCTTC,CASSYLAARNEQFF
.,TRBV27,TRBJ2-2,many,TGTGCCAGCAGTTTAGTGCTAGATGAGCCCGGGGAGCTGTTTTTT,CASSLVLDEPGELFF
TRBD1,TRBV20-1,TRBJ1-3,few,TGCAGTGCTACCGGGACAGCGTCTGGAAACACCATATATTTT,CSATGTASGNTIYF
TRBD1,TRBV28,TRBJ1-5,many,TGTGCCAGCAGTCTGACAGGGGCGCGTAATCAGCCCCAGCATTTT,CASSLTGARNQPQHF
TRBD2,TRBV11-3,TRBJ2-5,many,TGTGCCAGCAGCTCAGGACAGCGGGGGGAGACCCAGTACTTC,CASSSGQRGETQYF
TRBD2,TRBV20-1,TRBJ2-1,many,TGCAGTGCTAGATCTCCGGGACTAGCGGGAGGTCCCAATGAGCAGTTCTTC,CSARSPGLAGGPNEQFF
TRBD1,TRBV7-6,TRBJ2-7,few,TGTGCCAGCAGCCTAGGGACAGGGGGCTCCTACGAGCAGTACTTC,CASSLGTGGSYEQYF
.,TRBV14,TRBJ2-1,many,TGTGCCAGCAGCCAAGATCGTAACGATGAGCAGTTCTTC,CASSQDRNDEQFF
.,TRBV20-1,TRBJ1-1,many,TGCAGTGCTAGCGGTAGCTGGACGGAGTTGAACACTGAAGCTTTCTTT,CSASGSWTELNTEAFF
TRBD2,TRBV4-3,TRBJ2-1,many,TGCGCCAGCAGCCAAGGGTGGGGACTAGCGGGAGGTTCCCTGAATGAGCAGTTCTTC,CASSQGWGLAGGSLNEQFF
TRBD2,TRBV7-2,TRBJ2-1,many,TGTGCCAGCAGGACTAGCGGGAGAAATGAGCAGTTCTTC,CASRTSGRNEQFF
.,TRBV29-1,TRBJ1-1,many,TGCAGCGTTGAAAAAGGGTACGGCACTGAAGCTTTCTTT,CSVEKGYGTEAFF
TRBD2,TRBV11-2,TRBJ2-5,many,TGTGCCAGCAGCTTGGGGGCGGGAGGGCCCCAAGAGACCCAGTACTTC,CASSLGAGGPQETQYF